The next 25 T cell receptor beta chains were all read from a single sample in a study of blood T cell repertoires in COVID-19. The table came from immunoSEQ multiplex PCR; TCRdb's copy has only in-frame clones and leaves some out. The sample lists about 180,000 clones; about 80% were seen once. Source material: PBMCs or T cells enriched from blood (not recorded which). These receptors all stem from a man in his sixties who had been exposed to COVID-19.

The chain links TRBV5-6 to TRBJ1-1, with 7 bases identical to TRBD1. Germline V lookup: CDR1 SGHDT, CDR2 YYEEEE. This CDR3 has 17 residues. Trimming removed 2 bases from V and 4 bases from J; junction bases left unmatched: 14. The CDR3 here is CASSFYRGGRVSTEAFF. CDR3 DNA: TGTGCCAGCAGCTTCTACAGGGGAGGACGTGTTAGCACTGAAGCTTTCTTT.

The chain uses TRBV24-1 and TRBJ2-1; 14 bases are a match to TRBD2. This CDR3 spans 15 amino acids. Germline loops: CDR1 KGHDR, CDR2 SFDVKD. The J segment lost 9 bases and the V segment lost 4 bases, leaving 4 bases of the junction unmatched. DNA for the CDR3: TGTGCCACCAGTGACCGACTAGCGGGAGGGAGTGAGCAGTTCTTC. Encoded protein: CATSDRLAGGSEQFF.

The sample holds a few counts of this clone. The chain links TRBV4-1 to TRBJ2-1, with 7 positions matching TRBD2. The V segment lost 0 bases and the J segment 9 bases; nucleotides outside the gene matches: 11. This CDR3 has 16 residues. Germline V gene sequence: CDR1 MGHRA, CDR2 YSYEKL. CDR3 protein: CASSQDQRAGLSEQFF. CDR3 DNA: TGCGCCAGCAGCCAAGATCAAAGGGCGGGACTAAGTGAGCAGTTCTTC.

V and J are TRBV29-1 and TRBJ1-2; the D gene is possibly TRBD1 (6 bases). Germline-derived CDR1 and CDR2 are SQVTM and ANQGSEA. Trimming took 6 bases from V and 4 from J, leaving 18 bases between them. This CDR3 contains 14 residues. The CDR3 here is CSVDHLTGSYGYTF. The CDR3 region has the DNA TGCAGCGTGGATCATCTGACAGGCAGCTATGGCTACACCTTC.

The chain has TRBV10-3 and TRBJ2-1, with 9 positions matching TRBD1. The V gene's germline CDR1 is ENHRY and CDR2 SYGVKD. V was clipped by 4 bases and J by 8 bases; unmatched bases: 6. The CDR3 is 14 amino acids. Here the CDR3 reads CAISAGQGVHEQFF. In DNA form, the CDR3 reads TGTGCCATCAGTGCGGGACAGGGAGTCCATGAGCAGTTCTTC.

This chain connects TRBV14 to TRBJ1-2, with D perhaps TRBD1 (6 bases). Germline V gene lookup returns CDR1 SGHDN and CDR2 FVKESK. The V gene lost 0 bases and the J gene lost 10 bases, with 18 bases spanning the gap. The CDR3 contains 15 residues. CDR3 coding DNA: TGTGCCAGCAGCCAAGAAAGACGGGCAGGGGCTCCCTACACCTTC. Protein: CASSQERRAGAPYTF.

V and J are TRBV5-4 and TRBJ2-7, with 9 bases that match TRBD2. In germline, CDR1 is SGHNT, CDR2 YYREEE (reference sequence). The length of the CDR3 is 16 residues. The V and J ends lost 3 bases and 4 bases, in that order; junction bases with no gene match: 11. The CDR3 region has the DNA TGTGCCAGCAGCTCCCCTGGGGGTAGCGGGAGTTACGAGCAGTACTTC. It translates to CASSSPGGSGSYEQYF.

CDR3: CAIIKDTMNTEAFF. The CDR3 nucleotides read TGTGCCATCATCAAGGACACGATGAACACTGAAGCTTTCTTT. This rearrangement joins TRBV10-3 to TRBJ1-1, with a tentative D call TRBD1 (5 bases). Germline V CDR1 and CDR2: ENHRY, SYGVKD. CDR3 size: 14 residues. Trimming took off 7 bases at V and 0 bases at J, with 12 bases between the two ends.

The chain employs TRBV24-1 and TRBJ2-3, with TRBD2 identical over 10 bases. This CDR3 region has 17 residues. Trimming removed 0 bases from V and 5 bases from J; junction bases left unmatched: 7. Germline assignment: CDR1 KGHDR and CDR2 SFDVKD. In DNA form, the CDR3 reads TGTGCCACCAGTGATTTGCACCAAGCGGGAGGGTTAGATACGCAGTATTTT. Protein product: CATSDLHQAGGLDTQYF.

The DNA of the CDR3 is TGTGCCAGCAGTTCCGACAGTCCCCCTCATCAGCCCCAGCATTTT. It yields the protein CASSSDSPPHQPQHF. V usage is TRBV6-2 or TRBV6-3 and J usage is TRBJ1-5, with D perhaps TRBD1 (5 bases). Trimming shortened V by 4 bases and J by 5 bases, and 15 bases separated the two germline ends. There are 15 residues in the CDR3. Germline CDR1 reads MNHEY; CDR2 reads SVGEGT.

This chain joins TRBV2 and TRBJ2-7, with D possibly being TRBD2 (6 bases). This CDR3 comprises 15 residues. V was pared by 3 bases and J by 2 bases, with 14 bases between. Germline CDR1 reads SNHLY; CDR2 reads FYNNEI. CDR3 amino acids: CASSDIGGAPYEQYF. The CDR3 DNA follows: TGTGCCAGCAGTGACATCGGGGGTGCACCCTACGAGCAGTACTTC.

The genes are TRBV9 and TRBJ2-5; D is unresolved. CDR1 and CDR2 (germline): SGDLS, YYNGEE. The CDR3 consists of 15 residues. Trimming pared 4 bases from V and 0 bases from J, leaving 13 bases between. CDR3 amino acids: CASSRSGSHQETQYF. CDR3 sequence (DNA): TGTGCCAGCAGCAGATCCGGGTCACACCAAGAGACCCAGTACTTC.

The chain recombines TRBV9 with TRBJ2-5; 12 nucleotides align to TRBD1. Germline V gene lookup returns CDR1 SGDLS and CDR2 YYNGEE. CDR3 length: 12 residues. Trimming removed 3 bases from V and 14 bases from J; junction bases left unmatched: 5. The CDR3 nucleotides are TGTGCCAGCAGCGGGGGACAGGGGGCCCCCTACTTC. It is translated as CASSGGQGAPYF.

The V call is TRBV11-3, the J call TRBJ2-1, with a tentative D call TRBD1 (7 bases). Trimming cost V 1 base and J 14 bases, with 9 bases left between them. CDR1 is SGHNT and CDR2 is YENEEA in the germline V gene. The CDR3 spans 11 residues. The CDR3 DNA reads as TGTGCCAGCAGCTTAGGCGGGACAGAGTTCTTC. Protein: CASSLGGTEFF.

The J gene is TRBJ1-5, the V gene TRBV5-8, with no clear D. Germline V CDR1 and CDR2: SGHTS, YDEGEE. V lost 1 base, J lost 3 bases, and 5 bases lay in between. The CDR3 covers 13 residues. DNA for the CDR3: TGTGCCAGCAGCTTGAACTCCAATCAGCCCCAGCATTTT. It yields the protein CASSLNSNQPQHF.

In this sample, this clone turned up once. DNA for the CDR3: TGTGCCAGCAGCTTAGATGGGACAGGCCCTTATGGCTACACCTTC. This gives the protein CASSLDGTGPYGYTF. The chain combines TRBV11-3 with TRBJ1-2, with TRBD1 identical over 8 bases. Per the germline V gene, CDR1 is SGHNT and CDR2 is YENEEA. V trimming: 0 bases; J trimming: 5 bases; junction bases outside the gene matches: 5. The CDR3 contains 15 residues.

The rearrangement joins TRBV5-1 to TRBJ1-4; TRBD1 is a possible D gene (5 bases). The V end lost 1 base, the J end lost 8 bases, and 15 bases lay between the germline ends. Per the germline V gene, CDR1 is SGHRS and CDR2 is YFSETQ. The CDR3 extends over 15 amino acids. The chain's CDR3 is CASSLSGRVEEKLFF. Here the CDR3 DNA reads TGCGCCAGCAGCTTGTCTGGCAGGGTGGAGGAAAAACTGTTTTTT.

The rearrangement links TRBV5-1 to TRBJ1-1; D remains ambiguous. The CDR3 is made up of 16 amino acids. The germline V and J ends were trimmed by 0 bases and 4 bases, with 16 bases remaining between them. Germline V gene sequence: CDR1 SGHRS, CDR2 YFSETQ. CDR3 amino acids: CASSLGLGGKVTEAFF. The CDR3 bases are TGCGCCAGCAGCTTGGGACTCGGAGGGAAGGTCACTGAAGCTTTCTTT.

CDR3 sequence reads: CASSPTSGGLTGELFF. For the CDR3, the DNA is TGTGCCAGCAGCCCTACTAGCGGGGGGCTTACCGGGGAGCTGTTTTTT. V and J are TRBV4-2 and TRBJ2-2, with 12 nucleotides matching TRBD2. Unmatched junction bases numbered 5, after V lost 4 bases and J lost 5 bases. The germline gives CDR1 LGHNA, CDR2 YNFKEQ. The CDR3 length is 16 residues.

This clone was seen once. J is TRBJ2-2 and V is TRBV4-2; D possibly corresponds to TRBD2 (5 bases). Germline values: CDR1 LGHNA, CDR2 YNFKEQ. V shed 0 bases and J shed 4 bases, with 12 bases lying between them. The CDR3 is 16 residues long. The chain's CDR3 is CASSQDLYGGTGELFF. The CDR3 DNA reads TGTGCCAGCAGCCAAGATTTATACGGAGGCACCGGGGAGCTGTTTTTT.

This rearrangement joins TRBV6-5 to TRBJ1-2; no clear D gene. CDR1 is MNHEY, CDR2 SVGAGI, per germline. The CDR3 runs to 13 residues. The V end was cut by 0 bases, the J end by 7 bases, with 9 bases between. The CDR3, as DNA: TGTGCCAGCAGTTACTCGACGGGTGGTGGCTACACCTTC. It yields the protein CASSYSTGGGYTF.

The chain's CDR3 is CASSLVRTRSEAQETQYF. The CDR3 DNA reads TGTGCCAGCAGCTTAGTACGGACTAGAAGTGAGGCCCAAGAGACCCAGTACTTC. V gene TRBV7-2 combines with J gene TRBJ2-5; TRBD2 aligns across 7 bases. The CDR3 runs to 18 residues. J lost 1 base, V lost 1 base, and 12 bases had no gene match. The germline CDR1 and CDR2 sequences are SGHTA and FQGNSA.

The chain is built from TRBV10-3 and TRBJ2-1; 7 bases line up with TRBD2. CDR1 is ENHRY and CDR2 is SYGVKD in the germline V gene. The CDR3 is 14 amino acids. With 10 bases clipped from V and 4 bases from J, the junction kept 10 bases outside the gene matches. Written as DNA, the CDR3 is TGTGCCACCTCCTTCGCGGGAGAGTACAATGAGCAGTTCTTC. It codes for CATSFAGEYNEQFF.

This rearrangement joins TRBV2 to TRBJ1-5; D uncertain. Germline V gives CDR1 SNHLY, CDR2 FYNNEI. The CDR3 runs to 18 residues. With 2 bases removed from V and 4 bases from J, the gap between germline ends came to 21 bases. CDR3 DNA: TGTGCCAGCAGTGAAATCCTCTTAACCTTAGTAAGTAATCAGCCCCAGCATTTT. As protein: CASSEILLTLVSNQPQHF.

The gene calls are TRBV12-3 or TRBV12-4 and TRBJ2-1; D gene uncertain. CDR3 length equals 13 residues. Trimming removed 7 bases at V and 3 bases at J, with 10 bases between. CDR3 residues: CASTLIDYNEQFF. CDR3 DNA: TGTGCCAGCACCTTGATAGACTACAATGAGCAGTTCTTC.